These T cell receptor beta chains were read from a single sample in a study of CD8 T cells in Susac syndrome. One entry per CDR3 protein, called by TCRdb with MiXCR from the immunoSEQ multiplex PCR reads. The sample includes 120,000 or so distinct CDR3 sequences, more than 90% of them seen just once. Sample: CD8+ T cells from PBMCs. The receptors shown here come from a human donor with Susac syndrome. CDR3s include the opening cysteine and the closing phenylalanine or tryptophan. D genes are given only for firm matches. Rows may omit the clone size; those that give it use once, few, many or a size class.

clone_size j_call d_call v_call cdr3_nt cdr3_aa
NA TRBJ1-2 NA TRBV9 TGTGCCAGCAGCACGGACAGAAACTATGGCTACACCTTC CASSTDRNYGYTF
NA TRBJ1-1 NA TRBV30 TGTGCCTGGAGTGTGGATAGGGTGGGGCTCCTGAACACTGAAGCTTTCTTT CAWSVDRVGLLNTEAFF
NA TRBJ1-6 NA TRBV2 TGTGCCAGCAGTGACGGCGGGGCGACTTATAATTCACCCCTCCACTTT CASSDGGATYNSPLHF
NA TRBJ1-3 NA TRBV9 TGTGCCAGCAGCGTAGCTGGAAACACCATATATTTT CASSVAGNTIYF
NA TRBJ2-3 TRBD1 TRBV20-1 TGCAGTGTACAGGGGCCCGGCACAGATACGCAGTATTTT CSVQGPGTDTQYF
NA TRBJ2-2 NA TRBV11-2 TGTGCCAGCAGCTTAGTCTCGGGGGAATCATCCGGGGAGCTGTTTTTT CASSLVSGESSGELFF
NA TRBJ2-7 NA TRBV20-1 TGCAGTGCGTCCTATGGTGCGGAGCCCTACGAGCAGTACTTC CSASYGAEPYEQYF
NA TRBJ2-7 TRBD1 TRBV5-5 TGTGCCAGCAGCTCGTCCGGGACAGGGATCTACGAGCAGTACTTC CASSSSGTGIYEQYF
NA TRBJ2-5 TRBD1 TRBV2 TGTGCCAGCAGAGAGGGACAGGGCACACAAGAGACCCAGTACTTC CASREGQGTQETQYF
NA TRBJ2-7 NA TRBV20-1 TGCAGTGCTAGACTGGACTACGAGCAGTACTTC CSARLDYEQYF
NA TRBJ1-1 NA TRBV6-5 TGTGCCAGCAGTTACGGGGCGAGTATTGGGGGTCTTAACACTGAAGCTTTCTTT CASSYGASIGGLNTEAFF
NA TRBJ2-7 TRBD2 TRBV29-1 TGCAGCGTGATCGGGGGGGCCGGGGGCTACGAGCAGTACTTC CSVIGGAGGYEQYF
NA TRBJ2-3 TRBD2 TRBV6-4 TGTGCCAGCAGTGATCTCCCTAGCGGGGGATCAGATACGCAGTATTTT CASSDLPSGGSDTQYF
NA TRBJ2-7 NA TRBV28 TGTGCCAGCAGCAGGACCGAGTTCGACGAGCAGTACTTC CASSRTEFDEQYF
NA TRBJ2-7 TRBD2 TRBV28 TGTGCCAGCAGTCCTGGGACTAGAAAAAGCTACGAGCAGTACTTC CASSPGTRKSYEQYF
NA TRBJ2-3 TRBD2 TRBV27 TGTGCCAGCAGTTTAGCCGGGGCTAGCGGAATCACAGATACGCAGTATTTT CASSLAGASGITDTQYF
NA TRBJ2-5 NA TRBV13 TGTGCCAGCAGCTCCGGGGCGAAGGAGACCCAGTACTTC CASSSGAKETQYF
NA TRBJ2-4 NA TRBV27 TGTGCCAGCAGTGAAGGACGCCGCAACATTCAGTACTTC CASSEGRRNIQYF
NA TRBJ2-7 NA TRBV19 TGTGCCAGTAGGCGAACACGGGACGAGGAGCAGTACTTC CASRRTRDEEQYF
NA TRBJ1-6 NA TRBV27 TGTGCCAGCAGTTTCCAAGGATATTCACCCCTCCACTTT CASSFQGYSPLHF
few TRBJ1-2 NA TRBV19 TGTGCCAGTAGTATAGGTGATGGCTACACCTTC CASSIGDGYTF
NA TRBJ2-1 TRBD2 TRBV15 TGTGCCACCAGCAATGGACTAGCGAGGTACAATGAGCAGTTCTTC CATSNGLARYNEQFF
NA TRBJ1-5 TRBD1 TRBV20-1 TGCAGTGCCAGGGACAGGGGTACCGACCAGCCCCAGCATTTT CSARDRGTDQPQHF
NA TRBJ2-2 NA TRBV4-3 TGCGCCAGCAGCCAAGATAACACCGGGGAGCTGTTTTTT CASSQDNTGELFF
few TRBJ2-7 TRBD1 TRBV29-1 TGCAGCGCCCATCCCGGGACAGGGTACGAGCAGTACTTC CSAHPGTGYEQYF
NA TRBJ2-2 TRBD1 TRBV7-3 TGTGCCAGCAGCTTAGGGGACAGGGGGAACACCGGGGAGCTGTTTTTT CASSLGDRGNTGELFF
NA TRBJ1-5 NA TRBV6-4 TGTGCCAGCAGTGAGGACGCCGGGGCTAATCAGCCCCAGCATTTT CASSEDAGANQPQHF
NA TRBJ1-2 TRBD1 TRBV12-3/TRBV12-4 TGTGCCAGCACCCCTTCTTCCACAGGGGTTTATGGCTACACCTTC CASTPSSTGVYGYTF
NA TRBJ1-4 NA TRBV6-5 TGTGCCAGCGGGAGGGGTAATGAAAAACTGTTTTTT CASGRGNEKLFF